The 3 T cell receptor beta chains presented below share a single source sample, sequenced in a study of blood T cell repertoires in COVID-19 (dated by TCRdb to 2019 to 2021). The protocol used for the library was the immunoSEQ multiplex PCR assay. This is the immuneACCESS table as TCRdb keeps it, with only in-frame sequences that have V and J called. A part of the clones is gone; compared with another copy, unresolved V genes explain less than half, and the rest is unexplained. In this sample the table shows about 120,000 clones, more than 70% of which occur a single time. The ten biggest clones cover 3% to 4% of the sample. The sample comprised peripheral blood. The receptors stem from a man aged 55 to 70 with acute or convalescent COVID-19.

The chain links TRBV7-2 to TRBJ2-1; 12 bases agree with TRBD1. Germline V lookup: CDR1 SGHTA, CDR2 FQGNSA. The CDR3 runs 18 residues. V trimming: 7 bases; J trimming: 7 bases; junction bases outside the gene matches: 17. The CDR3: CASNLRDRGRGVRNEQFF. CDR3 nucleotides: TGTGCCAGCAACCTCCGGGACAGGGGGCGCGGAGTGAGGAATGAGCAGTTCTTC.

The genes are TRBV3-1 (or the pseudogene TRBV3-2) and TRBJ2-5; D uncertain. The germline V gene encodes CDR1 LGHDT and CDR2 YNNKEL (reference sequence). The CDR3 totals 15 residues. Trimming removed 0 bases from V and 2 bases from J, with 10 bases in between. Written as DNA, the CDR3 is TGTGCCAGCAGCCAAGATACGGCGAGGCAAGAGACCCAGTACTTC. Residues: CASSQDTARQETQYF.

In its sample, this clone was seen a few times. CDR3 loop: CASSRDRVLDGYTF. CDR3 nucleotides: TGTGCCAGCAGCCGTGACAGGGTTTTGGATGGCTACACCTTC. The V gene is TRBV7-2, the J gene TRBJ1-2; 7 bases fit TRBD1. CDR1 SGHTA and CDR2 FQGNSA come from the germline V gene. V lost 5 bases to trimming and J lost 6 bases; unmatched junction nucleotides: 9. The CDR3 sequence is 14 residues long.